The following is a T cell receptor beta chain sequence with its context. This CDR3 is also generated by other DNA sequences in the sample. The table came from immunoSEQ multiplex PCR; TCRdb's copy has only in-frame clones and leaves some out. Here the sample spans 300,000 to 350,000 clones, approximately 86% being singletons. The data originate from a study of blood T cell repertoires in COVID-19. Across the whole study: T cells, B-cell-depleted T cells, or PBMCs supplied cDNA or gDNA.

The receptor's source is a woman in her thirties or forties with acute COVID-19. The sequenced sample consisted of PBMCs or T cells enriched from blood (not recorded which).

The chain's CDR3 is CASSRGETQYF. CDR3 in DNA: TGTGCCAGTAGTAGAGGAGAGACCCAGTACTTC. The J gene is TRBJ2-5, the V gene TRBV19; D not resolved. The CDR3 length is 11 residues. CDR1 is LNHDA and CDR2 is SQIVND in the germline V gene (reference sequence). V gave up 4 bases and J gave up 4 bases, with 4 bases separating them.